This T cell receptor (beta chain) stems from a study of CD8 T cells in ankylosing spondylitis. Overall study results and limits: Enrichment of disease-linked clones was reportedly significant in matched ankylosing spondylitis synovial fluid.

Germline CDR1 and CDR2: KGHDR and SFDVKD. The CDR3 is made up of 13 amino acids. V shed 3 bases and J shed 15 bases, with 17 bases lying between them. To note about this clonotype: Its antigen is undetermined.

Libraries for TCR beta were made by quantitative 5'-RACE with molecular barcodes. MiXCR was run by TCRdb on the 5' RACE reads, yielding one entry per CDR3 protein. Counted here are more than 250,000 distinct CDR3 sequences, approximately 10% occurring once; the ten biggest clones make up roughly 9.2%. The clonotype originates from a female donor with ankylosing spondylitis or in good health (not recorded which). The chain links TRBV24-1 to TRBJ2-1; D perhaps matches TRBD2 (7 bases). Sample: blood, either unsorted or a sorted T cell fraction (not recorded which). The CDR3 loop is CATSDLLRGALFF. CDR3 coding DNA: TGTGCCACCAGTGATCTCCTACGGGGGGCTCTGTTCTTC.